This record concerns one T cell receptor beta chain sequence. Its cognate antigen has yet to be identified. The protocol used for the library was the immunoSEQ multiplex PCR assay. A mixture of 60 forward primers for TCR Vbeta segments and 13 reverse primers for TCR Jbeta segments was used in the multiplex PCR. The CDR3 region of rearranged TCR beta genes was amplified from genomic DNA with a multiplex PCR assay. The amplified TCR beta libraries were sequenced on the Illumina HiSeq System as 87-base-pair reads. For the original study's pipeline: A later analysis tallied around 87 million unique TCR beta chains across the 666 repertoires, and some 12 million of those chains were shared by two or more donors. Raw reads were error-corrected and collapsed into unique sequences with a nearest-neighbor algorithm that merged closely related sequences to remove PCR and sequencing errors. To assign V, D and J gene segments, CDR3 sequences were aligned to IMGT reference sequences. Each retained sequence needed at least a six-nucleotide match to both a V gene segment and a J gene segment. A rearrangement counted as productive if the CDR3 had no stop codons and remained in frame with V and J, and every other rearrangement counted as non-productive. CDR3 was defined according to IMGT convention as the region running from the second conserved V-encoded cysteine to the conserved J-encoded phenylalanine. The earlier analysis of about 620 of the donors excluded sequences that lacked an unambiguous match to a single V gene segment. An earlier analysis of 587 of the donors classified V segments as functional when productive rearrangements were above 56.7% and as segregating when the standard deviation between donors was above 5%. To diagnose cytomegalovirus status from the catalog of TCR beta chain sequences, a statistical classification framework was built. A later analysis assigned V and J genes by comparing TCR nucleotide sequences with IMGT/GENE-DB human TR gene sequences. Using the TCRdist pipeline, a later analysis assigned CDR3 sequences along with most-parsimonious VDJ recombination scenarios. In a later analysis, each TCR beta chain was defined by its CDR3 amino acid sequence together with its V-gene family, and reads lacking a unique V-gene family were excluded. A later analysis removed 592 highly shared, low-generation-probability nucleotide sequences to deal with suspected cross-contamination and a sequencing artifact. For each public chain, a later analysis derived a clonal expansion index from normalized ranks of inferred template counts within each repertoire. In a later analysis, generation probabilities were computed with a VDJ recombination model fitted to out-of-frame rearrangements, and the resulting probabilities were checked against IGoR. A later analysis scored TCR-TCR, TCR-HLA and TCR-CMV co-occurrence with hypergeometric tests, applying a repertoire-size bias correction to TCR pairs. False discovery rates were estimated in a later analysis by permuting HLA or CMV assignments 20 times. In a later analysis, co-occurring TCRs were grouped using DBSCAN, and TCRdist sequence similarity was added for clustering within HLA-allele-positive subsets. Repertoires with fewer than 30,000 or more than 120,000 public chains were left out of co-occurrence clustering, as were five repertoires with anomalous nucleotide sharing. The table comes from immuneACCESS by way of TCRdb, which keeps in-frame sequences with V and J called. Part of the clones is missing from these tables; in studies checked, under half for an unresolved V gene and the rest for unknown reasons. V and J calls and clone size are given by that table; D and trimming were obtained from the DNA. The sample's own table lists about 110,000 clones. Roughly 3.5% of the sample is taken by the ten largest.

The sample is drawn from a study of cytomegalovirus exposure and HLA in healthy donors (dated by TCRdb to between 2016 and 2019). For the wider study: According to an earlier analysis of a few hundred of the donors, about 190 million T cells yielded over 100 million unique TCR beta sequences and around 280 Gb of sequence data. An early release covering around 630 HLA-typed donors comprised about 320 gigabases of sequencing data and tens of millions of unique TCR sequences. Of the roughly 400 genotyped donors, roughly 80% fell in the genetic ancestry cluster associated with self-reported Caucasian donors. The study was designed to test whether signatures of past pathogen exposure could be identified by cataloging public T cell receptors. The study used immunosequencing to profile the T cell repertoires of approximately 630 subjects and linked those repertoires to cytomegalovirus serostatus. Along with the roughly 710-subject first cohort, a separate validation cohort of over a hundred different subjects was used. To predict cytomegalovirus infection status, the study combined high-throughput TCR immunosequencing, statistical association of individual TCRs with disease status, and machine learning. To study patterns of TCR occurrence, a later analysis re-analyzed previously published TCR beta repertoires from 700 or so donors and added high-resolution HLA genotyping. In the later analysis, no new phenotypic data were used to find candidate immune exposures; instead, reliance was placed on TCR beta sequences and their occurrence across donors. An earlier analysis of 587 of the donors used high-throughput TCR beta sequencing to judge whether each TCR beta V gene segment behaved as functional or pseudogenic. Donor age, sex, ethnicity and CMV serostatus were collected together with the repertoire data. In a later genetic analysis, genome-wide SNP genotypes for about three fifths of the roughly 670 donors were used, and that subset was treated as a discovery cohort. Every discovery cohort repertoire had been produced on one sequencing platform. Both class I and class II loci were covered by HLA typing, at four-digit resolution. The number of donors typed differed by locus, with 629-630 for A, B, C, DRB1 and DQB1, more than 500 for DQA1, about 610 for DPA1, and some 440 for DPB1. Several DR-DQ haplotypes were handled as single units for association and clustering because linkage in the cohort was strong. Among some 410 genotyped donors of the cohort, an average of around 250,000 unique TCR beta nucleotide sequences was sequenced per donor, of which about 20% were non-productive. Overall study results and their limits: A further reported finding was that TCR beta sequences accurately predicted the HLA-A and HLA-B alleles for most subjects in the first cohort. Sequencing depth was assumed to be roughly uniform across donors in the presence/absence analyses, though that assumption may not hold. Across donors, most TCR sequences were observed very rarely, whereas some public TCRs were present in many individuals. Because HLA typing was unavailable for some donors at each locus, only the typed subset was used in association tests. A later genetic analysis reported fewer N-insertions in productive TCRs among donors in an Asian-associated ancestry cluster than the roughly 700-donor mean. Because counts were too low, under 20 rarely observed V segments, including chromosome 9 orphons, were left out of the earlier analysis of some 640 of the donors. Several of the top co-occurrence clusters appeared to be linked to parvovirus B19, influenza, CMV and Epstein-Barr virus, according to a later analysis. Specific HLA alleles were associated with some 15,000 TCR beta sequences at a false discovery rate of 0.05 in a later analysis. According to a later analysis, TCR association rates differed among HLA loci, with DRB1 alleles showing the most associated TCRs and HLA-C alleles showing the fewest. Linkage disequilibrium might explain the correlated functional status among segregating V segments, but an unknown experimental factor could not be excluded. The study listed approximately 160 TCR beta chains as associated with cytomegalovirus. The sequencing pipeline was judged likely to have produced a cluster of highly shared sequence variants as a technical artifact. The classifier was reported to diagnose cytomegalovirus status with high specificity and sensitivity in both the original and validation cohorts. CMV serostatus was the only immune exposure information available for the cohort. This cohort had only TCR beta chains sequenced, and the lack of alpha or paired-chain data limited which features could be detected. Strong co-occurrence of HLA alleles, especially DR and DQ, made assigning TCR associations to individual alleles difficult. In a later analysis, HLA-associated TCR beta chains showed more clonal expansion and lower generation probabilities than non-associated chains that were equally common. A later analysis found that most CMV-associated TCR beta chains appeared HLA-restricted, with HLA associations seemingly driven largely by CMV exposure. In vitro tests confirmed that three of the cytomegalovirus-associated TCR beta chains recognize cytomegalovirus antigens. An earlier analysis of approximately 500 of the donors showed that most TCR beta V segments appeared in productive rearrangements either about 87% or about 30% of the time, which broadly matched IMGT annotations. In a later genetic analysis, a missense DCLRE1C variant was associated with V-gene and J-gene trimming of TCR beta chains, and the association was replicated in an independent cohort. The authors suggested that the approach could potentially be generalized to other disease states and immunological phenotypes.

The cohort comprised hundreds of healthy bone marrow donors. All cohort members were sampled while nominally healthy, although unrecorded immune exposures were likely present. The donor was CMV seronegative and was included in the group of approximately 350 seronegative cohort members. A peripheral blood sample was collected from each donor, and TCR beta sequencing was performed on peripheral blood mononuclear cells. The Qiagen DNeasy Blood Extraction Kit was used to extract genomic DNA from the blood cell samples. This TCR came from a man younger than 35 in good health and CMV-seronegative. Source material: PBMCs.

The DNA reads as follows: TGTGCCAGTAGTATGACCTTGGGGCTTTTCTATGGCTACACCTTC. This yields the protein CASSMTLGLFYGYTF. The V gene is TRBV19 and the J gene is TRBJ1-2, with TRBD1 perhaps the D gene, on 5 matching bases. The CDR3 sequence holds 15 residues, the cysteine and phenylalanine included. Only CDR3 DNA is held: 45 bases, read in frame from base 1. The germline V gene (reference sequence) provides CDR1 LNHDA and CDR2 SQIVND. Trimming removed 3 bases from V and 4 bases from J, leaving 15 bases between the germline ends.